These 19 T cell receptor beta chains were sequenced from one sample in a study of CD8 T cells in ankylosing spondylitis. Their antigen targets remain unknown. TCRdb re-called the 5' RACE reads through MiXCR, storing one row per CDR3 protein. The sample holds roughly 450,000 distinct CDR3 sequences; roughly 27% are singletons and the top ten take roughly 0.9%. Study-level results: It appeared that ankylosing spondylitis blood was characterized by a TCR beta motif of roughly 8 highly homologous variants.

Sequenced: blood, either unsorted or a sorted T cell fraction (not recorded which). The receptors here all came from a male donor with ankylosing spondylitis.

This chain connects TRBV11-2 to TRBJ2-1; 7 nucleotides match TRBD2. There are 15 residues in the CDR3. V was clipped by 1 base and J by 8 bases; unmatched bases: 8. Germline V lookup: CDR1 SGHAT, CDR2 FQNNGV. This CDR3 is CASSLVWEGLYEQFF. The CDR3 region has the DNA TGTGCCAGCAGCTTAGTGTGGGAGGGCCTCTATGAGCAGTTCTTC.

The chain couples TRBV29-1 to TRBJ2-5; 7 nucleotides match TRBD1. The germline V gene encodes CDR1 SQVTM and CDR2 ANQGSEA. There are 13 residues in the CDR3. The ends lost 3 bases at V and 2 bases at J; junction bases unmatched: 3. In nucleotides, the CDR3 is TGCAGCGTTGATGGGACAGATCAAGAGACCCAGTACTTC. This encodes CSVDGTDQETQYF. Full variable domain (rest looked up from reference TRBV29-1 and TRBJ2-5): SAVISQKPSRDICQRGTSLTIQCQVDSQVTMMFWYRQQPGQSLTLIATANQGSEATYESGFVIDKFPISRPNLTFSTLTVSNMSPEDSSIYLCSVDGTDQETQYFGPGTRLLVL.

The chain recombines TRBV5-1 with TRBJ1-2, with D unresolved. The CDR3 contains 12 residues. Germline CDR1 and CDR2: SGHRS and YFSETQ. The ends were cut back, 6 bases at V and 5 bases at J, with 11 bases in the middle. Written as DNA, the CDR3 is TGCGCCAGCACGGACCGTCGTTATGGCTACACCTTC. This sequence encodes CASTDRRYGYTF.

This sequence joins TRBV24-1 and TRBJ1-5, with TRBD1 matching 8 bases. The germline V gene encodes CDR1 KGHDR and CDR2 SFDVKD. The CDR3 has 12 residues. Trimming took 9 bases from V and 7 from J; bases not matched to a gene: 4. The CDR3 spells CATSTGVQPQHF. CDR3 DNA sequence: TGTGCCACCTCGACAGGGGTCCAGCCCCAGCATTTT.

This clonotype was counted between two and nine times. This rearrangement joins TRBV6-1 to TRBJ1-2, with D perhaps matching TRBD1 (5 bases). V gave up 3 bases and J gave up 5 bases, with 13 bases separating them. Germline V CDR1 and CDR2: MNHNS, SASEGT. This CDR3 has 14 amino acids. The CDR3 is CASSEVGDLYGYTF. DNA of the CDR3: TGTGCCAGCAGTGAGGTAGGGGACCTATATGGCTACACCTTC.

As DNA, the CDR3 is TGTGCCAGCGCCCCCGGGAGTACGACTGAAGCTTTCTTT. Translation gives CASAPGSTTEAFF. The rearrangement links TRBV11-3 to TRBJ1-1; D gene ambiguous. The CDR3 totals 13 residues. Per germline, CDR1 SGHNT and CDR2 YENEEA. V lost 8 bases, J lost 5 bases, and 15 bases lay in between. The whole variable domain, remainder taken from reference TRBV11-3 and TRBJ1-1, is EAGVVQSPRYKIIEKKQPVAFWCNPISGHNTLYWYLQNLGQGPELLIRYENEEAVDDSQLPKDRFSAERLKGVDSTLKIQPAELGDSAVYLCASAPGSTTEAFFGQGTRLTVV.

In its sample, this clonotype was seen a few times. CDR3 coding DNA: TGTGCCAGCAGTGGACAGGGCGCAGATACGCAGTATTTT. This gives the protein CASSGQGADTQYF. The chain links TRBV6-1 to TRBJ2-3; 7 bases are a match to TRBD1. J gave up 4 bases and V 4 bases, and 2 bases lay outside the gene matches. The CDR3 covers 13 residues. The germline V gene encodes CDR1 MNHNS and CDR2 SASEGT.

This clonotype was seen more than once but under ten times. V usage is TRBV7-9 and J usage is TRBJ1-5, with D unresolved. V was cut by 5 bases and J by 0 bases, with 8 bases left in between. CDR1 is SEHNR, CDR2 FQNEAQ, per germline (reference sequence). The CDR3 extends over 14 amino acids. This chain's CDR3 is CASSPTNSNQPQHF. CDR3 in DNA: TGTGCCAGCAGCCCCACGAATAGCAATCAGCCCCAGCATTTT.

The CDR3 is CASYNRAKNIQYF. CDR3 nucleotides: TGTGCCAGCTACAACCGAGCCAAAAACATTCAGTACTTC. This chain uses TRBV11-2 with TRBJ2-4, with unresolved D. Per the germline V gene, CDR1 is SGHAT and CDR2 is FQNNGV. The CDR3 is 13 residues long. Trimming shortened V by 8 bases and J by 0 bases, and 8 bases separated the two germline ends.

The chain is built from TRBV2 and TRBJ1-2, with D possibly TRBD1 on 5 matching bases. From germline, CDR1 is SNHLY and CDR2 FYNNEI. V was cut by 4 bases and J by 10 bases, with 16 bases left in between. This CDR3 is built from 13 residues. CDR3 protein: CASSVGGSVVYTF. CDR3 bases: TGTGCCAGCAGTGTCGGGGGTTCGGTAGTCTACACCTTC. Full variable domain (outside the CDR3, taken from reference TRBV2 and TRBJ1-2): EPEVTQTPSHQVTQMGQEVILRCVPISNHLYFYWYRQILGQKVEFLVSFYNNEISEKSEIFDDQFSVERPDGSNFTLKIRSTKLEDSAMYFCASSVGGSVVYTFGSGTRLTVV.

This clonotype was counted between two and nine times. V gene TRBV27 combines with J gene TRBJ2-5; 10 bases map to TRBD1. This CDR3 has 14 amino acids. The ends lost 5 bases at V and 4 bases at J; junction bases unmatched: 4. Germline V gene lookup returns CDR1 MNHEY and CDR2 SMNVEV (reference sequence). CDR3 sequence (DNA): TGTGCCAGCAGTCCCCGGGACAGGGGAGAGACCCAGTACTTC. Protein: CASSPRDRGETQYF.

V usage is TRBV7-2 and J usage is TRBJ2-3; possibly TRBD2 for D (5 bases). V lost 5 bases and J lost 3, with 21 bases in between. Germline loops: CDR1 SGHTA, CDR2 FQGNSA. The CDR3 loop spans 17 amino acids. CDR3 region: CASSATPSNLRTDTQYF. The DNA for the CDR3 is TGTGCCAGCAGCGCTACGCCTAGCAACTTAAGGACAGATACGCAGTATTTT.

This clonotype was picked up a small number of times. The rearrangement uses TRBV10-3 and TRBJ2-7; TRBD1 aligns across 8 bases. Germline loops: CDR1 ENHRY, CDR2 SYGVKD. CDR3 length: 14 amino acids. After removal of 10 bases from V and 1 base from J, the junction contained 9 bases not matched to a gene. Here the CDR3 DNA reads TGTGCCACAGCGACAGGGGCTGCTTCCTACGAGCAGTACTTC. This codes for CATATGAASYEQYF.

The chain uses TRBV24-1 and TRBJ2-6; 9 bases map to TRBD2. CDR3 length: 17 amino acids. CDR1 KGHDR and CDR2 SFDVKD come from the germline V gene. With 5 bases clipped from V and 1 base from J, the junction kept 5 bases outside the gene matches. This CDR3 reads CATSVGSGSSGANVLTF. DNA for the CDR3: TGTGCCACCAGTGTTGGTAGCGGGAGTTCTGGGGCCAACGTCCTGACTTTC.

This clonotype was found a few times. The rearrangement links TRBV10-3 to TRBJ2-3; 7 bases align to TRBD2. The germline CDR1 and CDR2 sequences are ENHRY and SYGVKD. This CDR3 is 15 amino acids long. Trimming took 3 bases from V and 5 from J; bases not matched to a gene: 8. The CDR3 DNA reads TGTGCCATCAGTGACATCTCCAGGGAGGGAGATACGCAGTATTTT. It yields the protein CAISDISREGDTQYF.

The sample holds a few counts of this clonotype. The gene calls are TRBV12-3 or TRBV12-4 and TRBJ2-1; TRBD2 matches 7 bases. The CDR3 is 15 residues long. The junction had 4 bases not matched to a gene; V was cut back by 4 bases and J by 1 base. The CDR3: CASSSQRGSYNEQFF. The CDR3 region has the DNA TGTGCCAGCAGTTCTCAGCGGGGATCCTACAATGAGCAGTTCTTC.

The rearrangement links TRBV11-2 to TRBJ1-1, with D uncertain. The V end was cut by 5 bases, the J end by 8 bases, with 18 bases between. The CDR3 has 14 residues. CDR1 SGHAT and CDR2 FQNNGV come from the germline V gene. The CDR3 protein is CASSPSGVATEAFF. The CDR3 DNA follows: TGTGCCAGCAGCCCGAGTGGGGTCGCTACCGAAGCTTTCTTT. Full variable domain (outside the CDR3, taken from reference TRBV11-2 and TRBJ1-1): EAGVAQSPRYKIIEKRQSVAFWCNPISGHATLYWYQQILGQGPKLLIQFQNNGVVDDSQLPKDRFSAERLKGVDSTLKIQPAKLEDSAVYLCASSPSGVATEAFFGQGTRLTVV.

J is TRBJ1-5 and V is TRBV12-3 or TRBV12-4, with 7 bases aligning to TRBD1. The V gene end was trimmed by 2 bases and the J gene end by 6 bases; junction bases not matched to a gene: 10. CDR3 length equals 16 residues. CDR3: CASSLRQGGMRQPQHF. As DNA, the CDR3 is TGTGCCAGCAGTTTACGGCAGGGGGGCATGCGTCAGCCCCAGCATTTT.

This clonotype was found once. The CDR3 DNA sequence: TGCGCCAGCAGCTTGCAACCCGGAGGGGACAATGAGCAGTTCTTC. Its protein product is CASSLQPGGDNEQFF. V usage is TRBV5-1 and J usage is TRBJ2-1; TRBD2 might be the D (6 bases). Looked up from germline, CDR1 is SGHRS and CDR2 is YFSETQ. The CDR3 totals 15 residues. Between the trimmed V and J ends, which lost 1 base and 5 bases, there was a span of 13 bases.